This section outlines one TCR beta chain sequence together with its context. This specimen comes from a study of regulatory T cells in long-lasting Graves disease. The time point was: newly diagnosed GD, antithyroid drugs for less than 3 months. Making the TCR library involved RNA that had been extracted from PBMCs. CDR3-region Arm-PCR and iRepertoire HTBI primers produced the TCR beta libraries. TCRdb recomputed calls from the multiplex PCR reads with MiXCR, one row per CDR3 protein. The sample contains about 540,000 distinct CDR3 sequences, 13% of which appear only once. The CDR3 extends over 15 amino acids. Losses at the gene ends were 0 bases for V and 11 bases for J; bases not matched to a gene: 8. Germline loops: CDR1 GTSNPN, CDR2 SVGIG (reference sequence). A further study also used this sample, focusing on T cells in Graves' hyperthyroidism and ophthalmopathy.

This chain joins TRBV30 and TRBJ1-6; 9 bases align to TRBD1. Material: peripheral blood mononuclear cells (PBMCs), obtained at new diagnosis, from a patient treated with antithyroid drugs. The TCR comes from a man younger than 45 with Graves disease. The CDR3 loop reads CAWSVPGTGSTPLHF. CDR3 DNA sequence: TGTGCCTGGAGTGTACCCGGGACAGGGTCGACACCCCTCCACTTT.